Listed below are T cell receptor beta chains from one sample, sequenced in a study of response to subunit inactivated influenza vaccine. MiXCR, applied by TCRdb to the RT-PCR reads, yields one record per CDR3 protein. Among approximately 500,000 distinct CDR3 sequences listed, under 30% were seen once. The same data also went into a second study, on T cells expressing NK-cell markers.

The sample consisted of CD4+ T cells sorted from PBMCs, taken 11 to 12 days after vaccination. These receptors were obtained from a man aged 45 to 65 who received an inactivated influenza vaccine. CDR3s include the opening cysteine and the closing phenylalanine or tryptophan. The D gene is left open where the match is weak. Not all rows give a size; the values are once, few, many and, for expanded clones, a class.

abundance,j_gene,d_gene,v_gene,CDR3aa,CDR3nt
few,TRBJ2-7,TRBD1,TRBV11-1,CASSLTRGGQGVRYEQYF,TGTGCCAGCAGCTTAACCAGGGGGGGACAGGGGGTCCGTTACGAGCAGTACTTC
-,TRBJ2-1,-,TRBV9,CASSVAPSSYNEQFF,TGTGCCAGCAGCGTAGCTCCCTCCTCCTACAATGAGCAGTTCTTC
few,TRBJ2-3,-,TRBV6-5,CASSYRGQSLDTQYF,TGTGCCAGCAGTTACCGAGGACAGTCACTAGATACGCAGTATTTT
-,TRBJ1-5,-,TRBV20-1,CSARAYWSNQPQHF,TGCAGTGCCAGGGCGTATTGGAGCAATCAGCCCCAGCATTTT
-,TRBJ2-7,-,TRBV20-1,CSARDRLKGEYEQYF,TGCAGTGCTAGAGATCGTCTGAAAGGCGAATACGAGCAGTACTTC
few,TRBJ2-7,-,TRBV4-1,CASSHGVGDYEQYF,TGCGCCAGCAGCCATGGTGTGGGGGACTACGAGCAGTACTTC
many,TRBJ1-6,TRBD1,TRBV4-2,CASSRILDRGYNSPLHF,TGTGCCAGCAGCCGAATTTTGGACAGGGGATATAATTCACCCCTCCACTTT
-,TRBJ2-1,-,TRBV6-1,CASSDGGSYNEQFF,TGTGCCAGCAGTGACGGCGGCTCCTACAATGAGCAGTTCTTC
-,TRBJ2-1,TRBD2,TRBV6-2/TRBV6-3,CASRGVAGGYNEQFF,TGTGCCAGCAGGGGAGTAGCGGGAGGGTACAATGAGCAGTTCTTC
-,TRBJ2-7,TRBD2,TRBV4-3,CASSQGLAGIFEQYF,TGCGCCAGCAGCCAGGGACTAGCGGGGATCTTCGAGCAGTACTTC